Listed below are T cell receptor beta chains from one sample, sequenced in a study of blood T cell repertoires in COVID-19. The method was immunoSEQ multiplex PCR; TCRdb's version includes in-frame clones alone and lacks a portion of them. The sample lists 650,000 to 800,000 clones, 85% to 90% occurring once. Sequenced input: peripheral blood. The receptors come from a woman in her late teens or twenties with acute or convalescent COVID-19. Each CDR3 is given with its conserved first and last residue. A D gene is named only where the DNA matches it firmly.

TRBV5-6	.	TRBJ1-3	CASSPDSTSGNTIYF	TGTGCCAGCAGCCCAGACAGCACATCTGGAAACACCATATATTTT
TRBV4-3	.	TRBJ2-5	CASSPGLYTPSATQYF	TGCGCCAGCAGCCCAGGACTCTACACCCCGTCAGCGACCCAGTACTTC
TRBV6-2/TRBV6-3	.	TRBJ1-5	CASSYTGPQPQHF	TGTGCCAGCAGTTACACCGGTCCCCAGCCCCAGCATTTT
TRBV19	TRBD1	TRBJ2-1	CASSMGQSDEQFF	TGTGCCAGTAGTATGGGACAGTCCGATGAGCAGTTCTTC
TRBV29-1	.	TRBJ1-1	CSAPTGAAEAFF	TGCAGCGCACCAACAGGAGCTGCTGAAGCTTTCTTT
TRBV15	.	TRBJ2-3	CATSTGANPSTDTQYF	TGTGCCACCAGCACTGGGGCCAACCCTAGCACAGATACGCAGTATTTT
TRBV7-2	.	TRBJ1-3	CASSLRSGISSGNTIYF	TGTGCCAGCAGCTTAAGGTCGGGAATTAGCTCTGGAAACACCATATATTTT
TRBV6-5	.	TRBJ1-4	CASSYGAANEKLFF	TGTGCCAGCAGTTATGGGGCGGCTAATGAAAAACTGTTTTTT
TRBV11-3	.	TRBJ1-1	CASSFPPRAFF	TGTGCCAGCAGCTTTCCCCCCCGAGCTTTCTTT
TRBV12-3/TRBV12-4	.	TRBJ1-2	CASSPKDYYGYTF	TGTGCCAGCAGCCCTAAGGACTACTATGGCTACACCTTC
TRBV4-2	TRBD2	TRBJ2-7	CASSQDGGSGGDEQYF	TGTGCCAGCAGCCAAGATGGAGGTAGCGGGGGAGACGAGCAGTACTTC
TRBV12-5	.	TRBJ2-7	CASATSREQYF	TGTGCTAGTGCCACTTCTCGCGAGCAGTACTTC
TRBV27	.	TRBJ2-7	CASSLLGDSTFFEQYF	TGTGCCAGCAGTTTATTGGGGGACTCTACCTTTTTTGAGCAGTACTTC
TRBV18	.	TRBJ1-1	CASSPGGPYMNTEAFF	TGTGCCAGCTCACCGGGGGGACCCTACATGAACACTGAAGCTTTCTTT
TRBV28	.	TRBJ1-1	CASSSPRPQGGNTEAFF	TGTGCCAGCAGTTCCCCCCGCCCCCAAGGGGGTAACACTGAAGCTTTCTTT
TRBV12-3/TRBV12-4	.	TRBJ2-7	CASSHTGIHEQYF	TGTGCCAGCAGTCATACAGGGATCCACGAGCAGTACTTC